These T cell receptor beta chains were read from a single sample in a study of regulatory T cells in long-lasting Graves disease. TCRdb used MiXCR to reprocess the multiplex PCR reads, holding one entry per CDR3 protein. The data contain approximately 460,000 distinct CDR3 sequences, less than 20% of them seen just once; the ten biggest clones take up approximately 12%. This same sample was also part of a study on T cells in Graves' hyperthyroidism and ophthalmopathy.

Sample: peripheral blood mononuclear cells (PBMCs), taken at new diagnosis, from a patient treated with antithyroid drugs. Receptors were obtained from a woman under 40 with Graves disease. Both conserved end residues are part of each CDR3. D genes are given only for firm matches. The size field is filled for only some rows; it gives once, few, many or a size class.

clone_size: few
d_call: -
j_call: TRBJ2-4
v_call: TRBV4-1
cdr3_nt: TGCGCCAGCAGCCACCCGACAGAAAAAGTAGCCAAAAACATTCAGTACTTC
cdr3_aa: CASSHPTEKVAKNIQYF

clone_size: -
d_call: TRBD2
j_call: TRBJ2-1
v_call: TRBV6-1
cdr3_nt: TGTGCCAGCAGTGTGGAGACTAGCGGGGGCAATGAGCAGTTCTTC
cdr3_aa: CASSVETSGGNEQFF

clone_size: -
d_call: -
j_call: TRBJ2-1
v_call: TRBV4-3
cdr3_nt: TGCGCCAGCAGCCTCGACGTTACTAGCTACAATGAGCAGTTCTTC
cdr3_aa: CASSLDVTSYNEQFF

clone_size: many
d_call: -
j_call: TRBJ2-3
v_call: TRBV11-1
cdr3_nt: TGTGCCAGCAGCTTGGAGTACTCATTCACAGATACGCAGTATTTT
cdr3_aa: CASSLEYSFTDTQYF

clone_size: many
d_call: -
j_call: TRBJ2-2
v_call: TRBV4-3
cdr3_nt: TGCGCCAGCAGCCAAGCGACGAATAGGGAGACCGCCGGGGAGCTGTTTTTT
cdr3_aa: CASSQATNRETAGELFF

clone_size: -
d_call: -
j_call: TRBJ1-2
v_call: TRBV27
cdr3_nt: TGTGCCAGCGGGTCCGAGGGAGATGGCTACACCTTC
cdr3_aa: CASGSEGDGYTF

clone_size: many
d_call: TRBD2
j_call: TRBJ2-7
v_call: TRBV3-1
cdr3_nt: TGTGCCAGCAGCCAAACCTCCCCGGGACTAGCGGGAGATCAGTACTTC
cdr3_aa: CASSQTSPGLAGDQYF

clone_size: many
d_call: -
j_call: TRBJ1-1
v_call: TRBV7-9
cdr3_nt: TGTGCCAGCAGCTTAAGGTTGGACACTGAAGCTTTCTTT
cdr3_aa: CASSLRLDTEAFF

clone_size: -
d_call: -
j_call: TRBJ2-1
v_call: TRBV4-1
cdr3_nt: TGCGCCAGCAGCCGGCTAGGAAACAATGAGCAGTTCTTC
cdr3_aa: CASSRLGNNEQFF

clone_size: many
d_call: TRBD2
j_call: TRBJ2-5
v_call: TRBV18
cdr3_nt: TGTGCCAGCTCACCCACTAGCGGGAGTGAGACCCAGTACTTC
cdr3_aa: CASSPTSGSETQYF

clone_size: -
d_call: TRBD1
j_call: TRBJ1-3
v_call: TRBV20-1
cdr3_nt: TGCAGTGCTACCAGATGGGACAGGGGTGGTGGAAACACCATATATTTT
cdr3_aa: CSATRWDRGGGNTIYF

clone_size: -
d_call: TRBD1
j_call: TRBJ2-7
v_call: TRBV28
cdr3_nt: TGTGCCAGCAGTTCGGGGGGGCCGGGACAGGGGGCCTACGAGCAGTACTTC
cdr3_aa: CASSSGGPGQGAYEQYF

clone_size: many
d_call: -
j_call: TRBJ2-7
v_call: TRBV30
cdr3_nt: TGTGCCTGGATCCGGGAGACAGAGAGCTCCTACGAGCAGTACTTC
cdr3_aa: CAWIRETESSYEQYF

clone_size: many
d_call: -
j_call: TRBJ1-5
v_call: TRBV6-5
cdr3_nt: TGTGCCAGCAGTTACAGGGACGCGGGCAATCAGCCCCAGCATTTT
cdr3_aa: CASSYRDAGNQPQHF

clone_size: many
d_call: TRBD1
j_call: TRBJ2-3
v_call: TRBV7-3
cdr3_nt: TGTGCCAGCAGCCTCGGGACAGGGGCAGATACGCAGTATTTT
cdr3_aa: CASSLGTGADTQYF

clone_size: many
d_call: -
j_call: TRBJ2-5
v_call: TRBV11-3
cdr3_nt: TGTGCCAGCTCCCGGATGCAGCAAGAGACCCAGTACTTC
cdr3_aa: CASSRMQQETQYF

clone_size: many
d_call: TRBD1
j_call: TRBJ2-3
v_call: TRBV2
cdr3_nt: TGTGCCAGCAGGGTAACAGGGGGCAAAGTAGATACGCAGTATTTT
cdr3_aa: CASRVTGGKVDTQYF

clone_size: -
d_call: -
j_call: TRBJ2-3
v_call: TRBV28
cdr3_nt: TGTGCCACCTCCCTACTAGCCGCGGCAGATACGCAGTATTTT
cdr3_aa: CATSLLAAADTQYF

clone_size: many
d_call: TRBD1
j_call: TRBJ2-5
v_call: TRBV10-1
cdr3_nt: TGCGCCAGCAGTTCGGACAGGGCGGGAGAGACCCAGTACTTC
cdr3_aa: CASSSDRAGETQYF

clone_size: many
d_call: TRBD2
j_call: TRBJ2-1
v_call: TRBV30
cdr3_nt: TGTGCCTGGAATGGACTAGCGGGAGTCAATGAGCAGTTCTTC
cdr3_aa: CAWNGLAGVNEQFF

clone_size: many
d_call: -
j_call: TRBJ2-3
v_call: TRBV5-1
cdr3_nt: TGCGCCAGCAGCTTGAGTTCCGGTTCTAGCACAGATACGCAGTATTTT
cdr3_aa: CASSLSSGSSTDTQYF

clone_size: few
d_call: -
j_call: TRBJ2-2
v_call: TRBV7-9
cdr3_nt: TGTGCCAGCAGCTTAGGGTCGCTGGATAACACCGGGGAGCTGTTTTTT
cdr3_aa: CASSLGSLDNTGELFF

clone_size: -
d_call: -
j_call: TRBJ2-7
v_call: TRBV15
cdr3_nt: TGTGCCACCAGCAGAGATTTGGGGGGCTCCTACGAGCAGTACTTC
cdr3_aa: CATSRDLGGSYEQYF

clone_size: -
d_call: -
j_call: TRBJ2-7
v_call: TRBV29-1
cdr3_nt: TGCAGCGTGAAGCGGGGCTCAGGGGATCACGAGCAGTACTTC
cdr3_aa: CSVKRGSGDHEQYF

clone_size: few
d_call: -
j_call: TRBJ1-1
v_call: TRBV15
cdr3_nt: TGTGCCACCAGCACCACAGAAACGCGGAACACTGAAGCTTTCTTT
cdr3_aa: CATSTTETRNTEAFF

clone_size: -
d_call: -
j_call: TRBJ2-5
v_call: TRBV9
cdr3_nt: TGTGCCAGCACCCCTGGAGGGGGGGACGCAGAGACCCAGTACTTC
cdr3_aa: CASTPGGGDAETQYF

clone_size: many
d_call: TRBD2
j_call: TRBJ2-1
v_call: TRBV5-4
cdr3_nt: TGTGCCAGCAGCCCAACCCTAGCGGGCCTCGGCAATGAGCAGTTCTTC
cdr3_aa: CASSPTLAGLGNEQFF

clone_size: -
d_call: -
j_call: TRBJ2-3
v_call: TRBV7-9
cdr3_nt: TGTGCCAGCAGCTTAGAGAGGTTCACAGATACGCAGTATTTT
cdr3_aa: CASSLERFTDTQYF

clone_size: many
d_call: -
j_call: TRBJ2-3
v_call: TRBV6-1
cdr3_nt: TGTGCCAGCCGAATCAGTGGTCGCACAGATACGCAGTATTTT
cdr3_aa: CASRISGRTDTQYF

clone_size: many
d_call: TRBD1
j_call: TRBJ1-1
v_call: TRBV18
cdr3_nt: TGTGCCAGCTCAATTGGGACAGGGAACACTGAAGCTTTCTTT
cdr3_aa: CASSIGTGNTEAFF

clone_size: many
d_call: TRBD2
j_call: TRBJ2-4
v_call: TRBV20-1
cdr3_nt: TGCAGTGCTTGCCGACTAGCGGGAGATGGAGCCAAAAACATTCAGTACTTC
cdr3_aa: CSACRLAGDGAKNIQYF